The 17 T cell receptor beta chains given below trace back to one sample, sequenced in a study of T cell responses to AZD1222 COVID-19 vaccine. Sequencing used immunoSEQ multiplex PCR; TCRdb keeps in-frame clones, though not all of them. The table shows approximately 140,000 clones, with about 89% occurring only once. The sequences come from peripheral blood, collected on day 0 of AZD1222 vaccination. The receptor source for this set is an adult in good health.

This rearrangement joins TRBV3-1 (or the pseudogene TRBV3-2) to TRBJ1-2; D ambiguous. CDR3 size: 13 residues. V lost 1 base and J 7 bases, leaving 10 bases between the germline ends. Germline values: CDR1 LGHDT, CDR2 YNNKEL (reference sequence). The CDR3 sequence: CASSQVAQSGYTF. The CDR3 nucleotides read TGTGCCAGCAGCCAAGTGGCCCAGAGTGGCTACACCTTC.

This clone was observed a single time. V usage is TRBV28 and J usage is TRBJ1-4, with D hard to call. The V end lost 6 bases, the J end lost 7 bases, and 15 bases lay between the germline ends. CDR1 MDHEN and CDR2 SYDVKM come from the germline V gene. This CDR3 is built from 14 residues. The CDR3 protein is CASRGPRGGEKLFF. CDR3 bases: TGTGCCAGCAGAGGACCCCGAGGAGGTGAAAAACTGTTTTTT.

The count of this clone is one. The rearrangement joins TRBV10-3 to TRBJ1-6; D ambiguous. The CDR3 runs to 12 residues. Per germline, CDR1 ENHRY and CDR2 SYGVKD. The ends were cut back, 3 bases at V and 8 bases at J, with 5 bases in the middle. The CDR3 DNA sequence: TGTGCCATCAGTGAAGATTATTCACCCCTCCACTTT. Translated, it gives CAISEDYSPLHF.

V is TRBV15 and J is TRBJ2-1; 10 nucleotides align to TRBD1. This CDR3 contains 16 residues. Germline assignment: CDR1 LNHNV and CDR2 YYDKDF (reference sequence). Trimming at V came to 3 bases and at J to 5 bases, leaving 7 bases not matched to a gene. The CDR3 nucleotides read TGTGCCACCAGCAGGGGCCCGGGACAGGGGAACAATGAGCAGTTCTTC. Translation gives CATSRGPGQGNNEQFF.

This clone was counted a single time. The CDR3 is CASSGIGYTEAFF. DNA of the CDR3: TGTGCCAGCTCGGGTATTGGTTACACTGAAGCTTTCTTT. This chain uses TRBV18 with TRBJ1-1; D gene unclear. Trimming removed 6 bases at V and 3 bases at J, with 11 bases between. Germline assignment: CDR1 KGHSH and CDR2 LQKENI. This CDR3 has 13 residues.

The V and J genes are TRBV21-1 and TRBJ2-3. TRBV21-1 constitutes a pseudogene. The CDR3 is 20 residues long. In DNA form, the CDR3 reads TGTGCCAGCAGCAACGCCGGGGGGACAGAGATTCTATTACCCCCAGATACGCAGTATTTT. It is translated as CASSNAGGTEILLPPDTQYF.

The chain uses TRBV7-3 and TRBJ1-1; D unresolved. Trimming cost V 6 bases and J 2 bases, with 10 bases left between them. Germline values: CDR1 SGHTA, CDR2 FQGTGA. The CDR3 spans 13 residues. Here the CDR3 DNA reads TGTGCCAGCAGGGCCCAACCTAACACTGAAGCTTTCTTT. Protein: CASRAQPNTEAFF.

The table lists this clone with a few counts. CDR3 bases: TGTGCCAGCAGCCCTAAGACAGGGGCCCGGAACACTGAAGCTTTCTTT. Residues: CASSPKTGARNTEAFF. The chain has TRBV7-3 and TRBJ1-1, with 8 bases matching TRBD1. Looked up from germline, CDR1 is SGHTA and CDR2 is FQGTGA. V shed 5 bases and J 1 base; nucleotides not matched to a gene: 9. The CDR3 consists of 16 residues. The complete variable domain, with remaining parts taken from reference TRBV7-3 and TRBJ1-1, reads GAGVSQTPSNKVTEKGKYVELRCDPISGHTALYWYRQSLGQGPEFLIYFQGTGAADDSGLPNDRFFAVRPEGSVSTLKIQRTERGDSAVYLCASSPKTGARNTEAFFGQGTRLTVV.

The chain has TRBV7-2 and TRBJ2-1; perhaps TRBD1 as D (6 bases). This CDR3 contains 15 residues. V was pared by 5 bases and J by 15 bases, with 26 bases between. The germline CDR1 and CDR2 sequences are SGHTA and FQGNSA. CDR3 coding DNA: TGTGCCAGCAGCCCTATCTATGACAGTCGGGACAAGGGGTTCTTC. This codes for CASSPIYDSRDKGFF.

The chain combines TRBV4-3 with TRBJ1-1, with 11 bases matching TRBD1. This CDR3 is 14 amino acids long. After removal of 4 bases from V and 4 bases from J, the junction contained 2 bases not matched to a gene. Per the germline V gene, CDR1 is LGHNA and CDR2 is YSLEER. CDR3 DNA: TGCGCCAGCAGCCCGGGACAGGGGGGCACTGAAGCTTTCTTT. Encoded protein: CASSPGQGGTEAFF.

The V and J genes are TRBV18 and TRBJ2-7; D tentatively reads TRBD1 or TRBD2 (5 bases each). Germline V lookup: CDR1 KGHSH, CDR2 LQKENI. The V and J ends lost 5 bases and 6 bases respectively, with 20 bases between them. There are 15 residues in the CDR3. The CDR3 loop reads CASSSFSAPGTEQYF. In DNA form, the CDR3 reads TGTGCCAGCTCATCGTTCTCGGCACCAGGGACCGAGCAGTACTTC.

This clone has a single count. The V call is TRBV28, the J call TRBJ2-2, with TRBD2 identical over 10 bases. V was pared by 3 bases and J by 5 bases, with 3 bases of the junction left unmatched. This CDR3 has 15 amino acids. CDR1 is MDHEN and CDR2 is SYDVKM in the germline V gene. This CDR3 is CASSFLAGVTGELFF. CDR3 bases: TGTGCCAGCAGTTTTCTAGCGGGAGTGACCGGGGAGCTGTTTTTT.

The gene calls are TRBV19 and TRBJ2-3; 8 bases match TRBD2. The junction had 1 base not matched to a gene; V was cut back by 6 bases and J by 2 bases. CDR3 size: 13 residues. Germline values: CDR1 LNHDA, CDR2 SQIVND (reference sequence). The CDR3 bases are TGTGCCAGTAGACTAGCGGCCACAGATACGCAGTATTTT. Translated, it gives CASRLAATDTQYF.

This chain uses TRBV7-2 with TRBJ2-7; no clear D gene. Germline CDR1 SGHTA, CDR2 FQGNSA. V lost 1 base to trimming and J lost 2 bases, with 12 bases between them. The CDR3 contains 15 residues. CDR3 bases: TGTGCCAGCAGCTTAGTCCCCCGTTTGGCCTACGAGCAGTACTTC. Amino acid sequence: CASSLVPRLAYEQYF.

The V and J genes are TRBV21-1 and TRBJ1-1. TRBV21-1 is listed as a pseudogene. This CDR3 is 15 amino acids long. For the CDR3, the DNA is TGTGCCAGCAGCAAAGGTGGGGGTGCAAGCACTGAAGCTTTCTTT. As protein: CASSKGGGASTEAFF.

The chain combines TRBV5-1 with TRBJ1-1, with D unresolved. CDR1 is SGHRS, CDR2 YFSETQ, per germline. The CDR3 length is 14 residues. Trimming pared 0 bases from V and 1 base from J, leaving 7 bases between. The CDR3 protein is CASSLEGGNTEAFF. For the CDR3, the DNA is TGCGCCAGCAGCTTGGAAGGAGGGAACACTGAAGCTTTCTTT.

The CDR3 protein is CASQFSSYNSPLHF. The DNA for the CDR3 is TGTGCCAGCCAATTCAGCTCCTATAATTCACCCCTCCACTTT. The gene calls are TRBV19 and TRBJ1-6, with D hard to call. Trimming took 9 bases from V and 0 from J, leaving 9 bases between them. This CDR3 has 14 residues. The germline gives CDR1 LNHDA, CDR2 SQIVND (reference sequence).